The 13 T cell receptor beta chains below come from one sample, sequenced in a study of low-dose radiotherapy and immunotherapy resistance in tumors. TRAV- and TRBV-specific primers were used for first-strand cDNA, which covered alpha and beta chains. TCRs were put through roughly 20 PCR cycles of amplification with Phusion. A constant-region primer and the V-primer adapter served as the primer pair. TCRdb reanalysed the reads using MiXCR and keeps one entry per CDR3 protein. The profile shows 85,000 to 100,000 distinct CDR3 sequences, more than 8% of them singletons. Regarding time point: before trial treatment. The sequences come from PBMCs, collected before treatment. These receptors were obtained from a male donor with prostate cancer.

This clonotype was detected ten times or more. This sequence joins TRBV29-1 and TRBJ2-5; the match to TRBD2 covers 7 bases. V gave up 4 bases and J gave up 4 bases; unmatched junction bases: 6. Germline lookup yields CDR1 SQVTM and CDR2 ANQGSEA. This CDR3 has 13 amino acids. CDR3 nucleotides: TGCAGCGTTGGAGGGAGGGCCGGAGAGACCCAGTACTTC. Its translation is CSVGGRAGETQYF.

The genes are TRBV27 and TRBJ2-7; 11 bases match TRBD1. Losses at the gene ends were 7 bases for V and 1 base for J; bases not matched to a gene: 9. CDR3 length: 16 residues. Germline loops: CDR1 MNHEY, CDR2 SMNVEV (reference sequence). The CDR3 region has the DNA TGTGCCAGCACAATTGTGGGACAGGGGGTGTCCTACGAGCAGTACTTC. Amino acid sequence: CASTIVGQGVSYEQYF.

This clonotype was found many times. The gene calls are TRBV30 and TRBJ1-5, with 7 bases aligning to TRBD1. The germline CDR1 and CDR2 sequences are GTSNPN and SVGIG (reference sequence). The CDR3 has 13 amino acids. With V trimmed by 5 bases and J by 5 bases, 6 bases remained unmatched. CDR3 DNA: TGTGCCTGGGATACAGGGGCTTATCAGCCCCAGCATTTT. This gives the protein CAWDTGAYQPQHF.

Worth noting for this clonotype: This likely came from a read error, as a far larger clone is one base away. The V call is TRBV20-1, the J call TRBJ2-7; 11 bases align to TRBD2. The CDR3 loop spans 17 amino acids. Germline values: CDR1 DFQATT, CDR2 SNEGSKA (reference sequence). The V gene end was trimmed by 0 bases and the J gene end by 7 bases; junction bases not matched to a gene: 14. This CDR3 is CSAREYGTSGYYNEQYF. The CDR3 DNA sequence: TGCAGTGCTAGAGAGTACGGGACTAGCGGTTATTACAATGAGCAGTACTTC.

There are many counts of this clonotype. The CDR3 DNA is TGTGCCAGCAGCCAAAGGACAGGGACAGGAGATACGCAGTATTTT. Protein product: CASSQRTGTGDTQYF. This sequence joins TRBV5-4 and TRBJ2-3; TRBD1 aligns across 8 bases. The ends lost 4 bases at V and 5 bases at J; junction bases unmatched: 9. CDR1 is SGHNT and CDR2 is YYREEE in the germline V gene (reference sequence). The CDR3 loop spans 15 amino acids.

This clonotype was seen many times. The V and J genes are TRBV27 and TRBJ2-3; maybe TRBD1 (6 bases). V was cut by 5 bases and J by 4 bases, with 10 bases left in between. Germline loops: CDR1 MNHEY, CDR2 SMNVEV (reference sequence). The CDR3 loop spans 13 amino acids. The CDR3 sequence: CASSTGLADTQYF. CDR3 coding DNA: TGTGCCAGCAGTACAGGGTTGGCAGATACGCAGTATTTT.

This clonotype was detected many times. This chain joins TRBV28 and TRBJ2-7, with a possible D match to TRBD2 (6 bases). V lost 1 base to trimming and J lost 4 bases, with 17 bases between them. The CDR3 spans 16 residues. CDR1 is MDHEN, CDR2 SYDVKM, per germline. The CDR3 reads CASSLSFREERYEQYF. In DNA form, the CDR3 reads TGTGCCAGCAGTTTATCTTTCAGGGAGGAAAGGTACGAGCAGTACTTC.

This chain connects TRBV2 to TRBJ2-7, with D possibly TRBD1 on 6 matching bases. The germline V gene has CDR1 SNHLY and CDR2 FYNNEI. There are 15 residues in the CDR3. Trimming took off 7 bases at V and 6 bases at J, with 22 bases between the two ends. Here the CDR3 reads CASNPGVRAGVEQYF. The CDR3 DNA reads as TGTGCCAGCAACCCCGGGGTCCGGGCAGGGGTCGAGCAGTACTTC.

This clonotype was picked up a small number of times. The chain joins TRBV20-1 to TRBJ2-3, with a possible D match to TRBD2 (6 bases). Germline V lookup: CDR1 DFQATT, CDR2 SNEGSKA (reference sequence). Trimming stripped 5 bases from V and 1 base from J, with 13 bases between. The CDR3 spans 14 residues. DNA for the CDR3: TGCAGTGCTCCTCCGGAGGGACGCACAGATACGCAGTATTTT. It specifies CSAPPEGRTDTQYF.

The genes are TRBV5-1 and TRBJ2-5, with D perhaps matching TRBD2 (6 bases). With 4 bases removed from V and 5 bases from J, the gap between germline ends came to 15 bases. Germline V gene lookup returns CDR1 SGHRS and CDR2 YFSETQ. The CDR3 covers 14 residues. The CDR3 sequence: CASSVPGDRETQYF. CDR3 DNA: TGCGCCAGCAGCGTACCGGGAGATCGGGAGACCCAGTACTTC.

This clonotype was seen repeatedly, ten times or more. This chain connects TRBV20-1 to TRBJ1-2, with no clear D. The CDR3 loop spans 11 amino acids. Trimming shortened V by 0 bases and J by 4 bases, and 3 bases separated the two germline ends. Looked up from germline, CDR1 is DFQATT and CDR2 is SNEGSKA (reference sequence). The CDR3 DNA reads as TGCAGTGCTAGAGATCCCTATGGCTACACCTTC. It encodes CSARDPYGYTF.

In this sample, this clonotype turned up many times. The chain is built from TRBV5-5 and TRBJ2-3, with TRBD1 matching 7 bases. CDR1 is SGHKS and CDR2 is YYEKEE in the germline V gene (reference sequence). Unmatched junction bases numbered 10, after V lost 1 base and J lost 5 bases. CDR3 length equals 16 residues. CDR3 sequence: CASSLSRTGNRDTQYF. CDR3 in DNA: TGTGCCAGCAGCTTGTCGAGGACAGGCAACAGAGATACGCAGTATTTT.

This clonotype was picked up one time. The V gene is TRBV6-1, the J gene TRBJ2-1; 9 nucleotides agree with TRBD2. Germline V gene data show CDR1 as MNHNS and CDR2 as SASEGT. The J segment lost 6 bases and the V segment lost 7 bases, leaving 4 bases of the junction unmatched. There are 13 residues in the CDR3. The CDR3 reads CASTLAGVNEQFF. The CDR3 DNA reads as TGTGCCAGCACCTTAGCGGGAGTCAATGAGCAGTTCTTC.